This section outlines one TCR beta chain sequence together with its context. Its antigen is not known. This entry comes from a study of T cell responses to AZD1222 COVID-19 vaccine. Study context: The study pooled second doses at about 4 or about 12 weeks.

The CDR3 covers 14 residues. Germline-derived CDR1 and CDR2 are MRHNA and SNTAGT. V shed 4 bases and J shed 4 bases, with 13 bases lying between them. Assay: immunoSEQ multiplex PCR; the TCRdb copy retains only in-frame clones and omits some. This repertoire shows around 92,000 clones, over 75% found once; its top ten account for roughly 10%. Points from the study as a whole: Spike-specific TCRs gained breadth and depth after people received two AZD1222 doses. Along spike, vaccine-associated CD4 TCRs were found throughout, with dominance at 160-218 and 743-854.

This receptor was obtained from an adult in good health. The sample was peripheral blood, taken on day 0 of AZD1222 vaccination. The chain couples TRBV6-4 to TRBJ1-1; a weak D match, TRBD1 (5 bases). In DNA form, the CDR3 reads TGTGCCAGCAGTGCCGAAGCCCAGGGCACTGAAGCTTTCTTT. It encodes CASSAEAQGTEAFF.